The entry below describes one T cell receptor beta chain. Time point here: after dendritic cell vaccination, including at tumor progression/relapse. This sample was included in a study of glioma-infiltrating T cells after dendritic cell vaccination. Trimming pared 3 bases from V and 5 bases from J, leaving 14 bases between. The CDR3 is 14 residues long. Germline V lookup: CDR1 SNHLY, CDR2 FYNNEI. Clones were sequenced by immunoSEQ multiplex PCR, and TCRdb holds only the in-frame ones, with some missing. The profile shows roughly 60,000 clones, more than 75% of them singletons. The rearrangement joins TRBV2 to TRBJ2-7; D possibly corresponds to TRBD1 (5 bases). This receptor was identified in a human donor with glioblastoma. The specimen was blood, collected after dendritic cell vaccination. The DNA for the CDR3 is TGTGCCAGCAGTGAGAGTGCCAAAGGGGACGAGCAGTACTTC. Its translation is CASSESAKGDEQYF.